The clone carrying this T cell receptor (beta chain) was seen a single time. Relative to the germline gene, one junction end is altered; a read error may explain this. The CDR3 loop spans 15 amino acids. The germline gives CDR1 GTSNPN, CDR2 SVGIG (reference sequence). This record comes from a study of blood T cell repertoires in COVID-19. In the study overall: COVID-19 samples, acute and convalescent, were from the United States, Italy and Spain. T cells, B-cell-depleted T cells, or PBMCs provided the cDNA or gDNA that served as material.

TCRdb's table, derived via immunoSEQ multiplex PCR, lists solely in-frame clones and lacks some. The sample records 250,000 to 350,000 clones, approximately 84% being singletons. One Seattle source followed patients from active infection through their disease course. The material sequenced was peripheral blood. The chain recombines TRBV30 with TRBJ2-7; 11 nucleotides agree with TRBD2. The receptor was derived from a human donor with COVID-19, enrolled during active disease. The donor label of this sample is uncertain. The CDR3: CAWSLTSGTSHEQYF. The CDR3 DNA follows: TGTGCCTGGAGCCTGACTAGCGGGACCTCCCACGAGCAGTACTTC.